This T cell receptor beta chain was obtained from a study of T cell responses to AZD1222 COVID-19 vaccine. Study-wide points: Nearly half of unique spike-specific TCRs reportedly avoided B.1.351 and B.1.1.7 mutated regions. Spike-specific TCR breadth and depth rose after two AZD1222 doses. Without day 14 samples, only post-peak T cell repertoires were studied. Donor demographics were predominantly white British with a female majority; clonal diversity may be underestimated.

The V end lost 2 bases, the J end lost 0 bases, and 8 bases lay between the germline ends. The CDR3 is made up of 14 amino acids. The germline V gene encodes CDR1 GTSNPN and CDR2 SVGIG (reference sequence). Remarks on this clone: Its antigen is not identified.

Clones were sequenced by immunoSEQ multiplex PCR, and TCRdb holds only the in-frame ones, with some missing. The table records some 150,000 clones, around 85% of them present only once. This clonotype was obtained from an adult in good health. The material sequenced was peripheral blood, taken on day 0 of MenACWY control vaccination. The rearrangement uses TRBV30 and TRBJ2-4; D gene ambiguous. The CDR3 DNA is TGTGCCTGGAGTAGAGGTGTAGCCAAAAACATTCAGTACTTC. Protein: CAWSRGVAKNIQYF.